The present TCR beta chain was sequenced within a study of monozygotic twins with inflammatory bowel disease. Study results and caveats: Any single strong signal or clonotype tied to IBD lacked support. T cell subtypes were not distinguishable in this analysis.

CDR3 length equals 15 residues. Germline values: CDR1 MNHEY, CDR2 SMNVEV (reference sequence). TCRalpha and TCRbeta cDNA went through nested PCRs of roughly 16 and 10 cycles, two in total. Using the 5' RACE reads, TCRdb records one entry per CDR3 protein without DNA. The sample table includes around 150,000 distinct CDR3 sequences. Concerning this clonotype: Its target is not known.

This chain links TRBV27 with TRBJ2-7; the TRBD2 assignment by TCRdb is unverifiable without DNA. The sequence came from a human donor with ulcerative colitis or Crohn's disease, or a healthy co-twin of an affected twin (not recorded which). Sequenced material: blood. The CDR3 here is CASTSWREDNYEQYF.